This paragraph reports one TCR beta chain. Its target is not known. The sample comes from a study of monozygotic twins with inflammatory bowel disease. The quantity of total RNA per TCR library was approximately 3,300 ng. The authors made each sample's cDNA in eight separate reactions. TCRdb reprocessed the 5' RACE reads and stores each CDR3 protein as one record, lacking DNA. Recorded for this sample: hundreds of thousands of distinct CDR3 sequences. Study-wide points: Patient-specific immunosuppressive treatments may have made repertoires more variable.

The sample was blood. This TCR was recovered from a human donor with ulcerative colitis or Crohn's disease, or a healthy co-twin of an affected twin (not recorded which).

CDR3: CASSFGQFNTGELFF. The rearrangement joins TRBV7-9 to TRBJ2-2; TCRdb selects TRBD1, and the lack of DNA leaves this call unchecked. Germline V lookup: CDR1 SEHNR, CDR2 FQNEAQ (reference sequence). The CDR3 has 15 amino acids.